A single sample gave rise to the 22 T cell receptor beta chains below, sequenced in a study of cytomegalovirus exposure and HLA in healthy donors. Produced via immunoSEQ multiplex PCR; TCRdb's table is partial and in-frame only. The sample shows around 300,000 clones, 88% of them seen only once. Material for sequencing was PBMCs. The receptor set was obtained from a man aged 25 to 40 in good health and CMV-seronegative.

This chain connects TRBV5-4 to TRBJ1-2; a possible D gene is TRBD1 (5 bases). V lost 4 bases, J lost 3 bases, and 10 bases lay in between. CDR1 and CDR2 (germline): SGHNT, YYREEE (reference sequence). This CDR3 spans 13 amino acids. The CDR3 here is CASSRGQDYGYTF. CDR3 nucleotides: TGTGCCAGCAGCCGCGGACAAGACTATGGCTACACCTTC.

CDR3 sequence (DNA): TGTGCCAGCAGTTACGACAGGGGGCCCGCGTTAGGTGGCTACACCTTC. Amino acids: CASSYDRGPALGGYTF. The J gene is TRBJ1-2, the V gene TRBV6-5, with 10 bases that match TRBD1. The V gene's germline CDR1 is MNHEY and CDR2 SVGAGI. Trimming at V came to 2 bases and at J to 7 bases, leaving 10 bases not matched to a gene. CDR3 length: 16 amino acids.

The genes are TRBV30 and TRBJ2-1, with 7 bases identical to TRBD2. V shed 4 bases, J shed 2 bases, and the junction held 2 bases outside the gene matches. Germline loops: CDR1 GTSNPN, CDR2 SVGIG (reference sequence). The CDR3 spans 13 residues. The CDR3 protein is CAWNLAAYNEQFF. CDR3 DNA sequence: TGTGCCTGGAACCTAGCGGCCTACAATGAGCAGTTCTTC. The full variable domain, with the rest looked up from reference TRBV30 and TRBJ2-1, is SQTIHQWPATLVQPVGSPLSLECTVEGTSNPNLYWYRQAAGRGLQLLFYSVGIGQISSEVPQNLSASRPQDRQFILSSKKLLLSDSGFYLCAWNLAAYNEQFFGPGTRLTVL.

The V gene is TRBV5-6, the J gene TRBJ2-5; D gene ambiguous. The CDR3 totals 12 residues. The V end was cut by 4 bases, the J end by 3 bases, with 7 bases between. CDR1 SGHDT and CDR2 YYEEEE come from the germline V gene. The CDR3 DNA reads as TGTGCCAGCAGCATAATTAAAGAGACCCAGTACTTC. Translation gives CASSIIKETQYF.

V is TRBV29-1 and J is TRBJ2-2, with D unresolved. Germline V gene data show CDR1 as SQVTM and CDR2 as ANQGSEA. The V end lost 7 bases, the J end lost 3 bases, and 9 bases lay between the germline ends. This CDR3 contains 12 residues. The CDR3, as DNA: TGCAGCGGCGATGCGGACACCGGGGAGCTGTTTTTT. It encodes CSGDADTGELFF.

The chain joins TRBV7-2 to TRBJ2-7; TRBD1 is a possible D gene (6 bases). The germline V and J ends were trimmed by 5 bases and 0 bases, with 17 bases remaining between them. Germline assignment: CDR1 SGHTA and CDR2 FQGNSA. This CDR3 comprises 16 residues. The CDR3 here is CASSGGLGLSSYEQYF. The CDR3 DNA sequence: TGTGCCAGCAGCGGGGGCCTGGGTCTCAGCTCCTACGAGCAGTACTTC.

The CDR3 protein is CASSLVELNYGYTF. The CDR3 coding sequence is TGTGCCAGCAGCTTAGTAGAGCTAAACTATGGCTACACCTTC. The chain couples TRBV7-8 to TRBJ1-2; D is uncertain. The CDR3 extends over 14 amino acids. Deletions cut 1 base from V and 2 bases from J, with 8 bases between. Germline CDR1 is SGHVS and CDR2 is FQNEAQ.

The rearrangement links TRBV7-2 to TRBJ1-1, with 7 bases aligning to TRBD1. CDR1 and CDR2 from the germline V gene are SGHTA and FQGNSA. CDR3 length equals 16 residues. Unmatched junction bases numbered 9, after V lost 1 base and J lost 4 bases. The CDR3 DNA sequence: TGTGCCAGCAGCTTAGAGTCAGGGGGGTTAGGCACTGAAGCTTTCTTT. Translation: CASSLESGGLGTEAFF.

The rearrangement uses TRBV7-2 and TRBJ1-2; 7 nucleotides line up with TRBD1. This CDR3 is 18 amino acids long. Trimming at V came to 6 bases and at J to 8 bases, leaving 24 bases not matched to a gene. The germline V gene encodes CDR1 SGHTA and CDR2 FQGNSA. CDR3 nucleotides: TGTGCCAGCAGGTCCGGGACAGCACTTGCCAGTGTGGCGGGAGGCTACACCTTC. Its translation: CASRSGTALASVAGGYTF.

V is TRBV11-2 and J is TRBJ2-7; 11 nucleotides align to TRBD2. Germline CDR1 reads SGHAT; CDR2 reads FQNNGV. The CDR3 sequence is 14 residues long. With 5 bases clipped from V and 4 bases from J, the junction kept 4 bases outside the gene matches. The CDR3 coding sequence is TGTGCCAGCAGCCGCACTAGCGGGGGTTACGAGCAGTACTTC. It encodes CASSRTSGGYEQYF.

The rearrangement joins TRBV11-3 to TRBJ2-1; TRBD1 might be the D (6 bases). The V gene's germline CDR1 is SGHNT and CDR2 YENEEA. Trimming cost V 2 bases and J 2 bases, with 10 bases left between them. This CDR3 has 15 amino acids. The CDR3 protein is CASSLTGITYNEQFF. CDR3 bases: TGTGCCAGCAGCTTAACAGGGATTACCTACAATGAGCAGTTCTTC. The whole variable domain, filled in from reference TRBV11-3 and TRBJ2-1, reads EAGVVQSPRYKIIEKKQPVAFWCNPISGHNTLYWYLQNLGQGPELLIRYENEEAVDDSQLPKDRFSAERLKGVDSTLKIQPAELGDSAVYLCASSLTGITYNEQFFGPGTRLTVL.

J is TRBJ1-2 and V is TRBV6-1, with 9 bases identical to TRBD1. Germline V gene sequence: CDR1 MNHNS, CDR2 SASEGT. This CDR3 is 13 amino acids long. The V and J ends lost 6 bases and 8 bases, in that order; junction bases with no gene match: 7. The CDR3 is CASRKTDRGGYTF. CDR3 nucleotide sequence: TGTGCCAGCAGAAAGACGGACAGGGGAGGCTACACCTTC.

The J gene is TRBJ2-3, the V gene TRBV2, with D possibly TRBD2 on 6 matching bases. Germline V gives CDR1 SNHLY, CDR2 FYNNEI. This CDR3 comprises 13 residues. V lost 11 bases to trimming and J lost 0 bases, with 12 bases between them. This CDR3 is CAGWRGSTDTQYF. CDR3 DNA: TGTGCCGGTTGGAGGGGCAGCACAGATACGCAGTATTTT.

The chain uses TRBV5-1 and TRBJ1-1, with D hard to call. From germline, CDR1 is SGHRS and CDR2 YFSETQ. The CDR3 covers 15 residues. Trimming stripped 4 bases from V and 1 base from J, with 14 bases between. The CDR3 protein is CASSRPTPTNTEAFF. Written as DNA, the CDR3 is TGCGCCAGCAGCAGACCGACACCTACGAACACTGAAGCTTTCTTT.

The rearrangement uses TRBV7-7 and TRBJ2-5, with 7 bases that match TRBD2. CDR3 length equals 17 residues. The germline CDR1 and CDR2 sequences are SSHAT and FNYEAQ (reference sequence). J was trimmed by 3 bases and V by 4 bases; bases with no gene match: 14. The CDR3 DNA sequence: TGTGCCAGCAGCTCTAGACTCAGCGGGGCGAAAGAAGAGACCCAGTACTTC. It codes for CASSSRLSGAKEETQYF.

The CDR3 protein is CASNSGGALGTQYF. The CDR3 nucleotides are TGTGCCAGCAACAGCGGGGGGGCCTTGGGGACCCAGTACTTC. The V gene is TRBV2, the J gene TRBJ2-5; 10 bases align to TRBD2. Per the germline V gene, CDR1 is SNHLY and CDR2 is FYNNEI. This CDR3 is built from 14 residues. Trimming took 7 bases from V and 7 from J; bases not matched to a gene: 9.

The rearrangement uses TRBV5-8 and TRBJ1-5; D possibly corresponds to TRBD1 (5 bases). The CDR3 is 16 amino acids. The germline V and J ends were trimmed by 5 bases and 0 bases, with 15 bases remaining between them. The germline V gene has CDR1 SGHTS and CDR2 YDEGEE. The CDR3 DNA reads as TGTGCCAGCAGTTCAAGACAGATATCTAGCAATCAGCCCCAGCATTTT. This gives the protein CASSSRQISSNQPQHF. Together with reference TRBV5-8 and TRBJ1-5, the CDR3 gives the full variable domain: EAGVTQSPTHLIKTRGQQATLRCSPISGHTSVYWYQQALGLGLQFLLWYDEGEERNRGNFPPRFSGRQFPNYSSELNVNALELEDSALYLCASSSRQISSNQPQHFGDGTRLSIL.

The rearrangement links TRBV10-2 to TRBJ1-2; a weak D match, TRBD1 (5 bases). Deletions cut 6 bases from V and 2 bases from J, with 13 bases between. The CDR3 covers 14 residues. Germline CDR1 WSHSY, CDR2 SAAADI. The CDR3 region is CASRPLTVNYGYTF. The CDR3 coding sequence is TGCGCCAGCAGGCCTCTGACAGTGAACTATGGCTACACCTTC.

This clone has just one count. The chain carries TRBV14 and TRBJ2-1, with 10 positions matching TRBD2. Per germline, CDR1 SGHDN and CDR2 FVKESK. The CDR3 is 17 amino acids. J was trimmed by 10 bases and V by 0 bases; bases with no gene match: 12. CDR3 residues: CASSQDLVRASGGEQFF. CDR3 bases: TGTGCCAGCAGCCAAGATCTCGTCCGGGCTAGCGGGGGAGAGCAGTTCTTC. Looking up the rest from reference TRBV14 and TRBJ2-1 gives the full variable domain: EAGVTQFPSHSVIEKGQTVTLRCDPISGHDNLYWYRRVMGKEIKFLLHFVKESKQDESGMPNNRFLAERTGGTYSTLKVQPAELEDSGVYFCASSQDLVRASGGEQFFGPGTRLTVL.

The sample holds one count of this clone. The V call is TRBV19, the J call TRBJ1-3, with 10 bases identical to TRBD1. Germline V gene lookup returns CDR1 LNHDA and CDR2 SQIVND (reference sequence). This CDR3 region has 17 residues. V shed 9 bases, J shed 4 bases, and the junction held 15 bases outside the gene matches. CDR3 bases: TGTGCCAGCAGAATCCGGGACAGGGGAGGGTCCGGAAACACCATATATTTT. Encoded protein: CASRIRDRGGSGNTIYF.

The rearrangement joins TRBV4-2 to TRBJ1-2; D remains unclear. Trimming removed 1 base from V and 5 bases from J, with 14 bases in between. Germline lookup yields CDR1 LGHNA and CDR2 YNFKEQ. The CDR3 has 15 residues. The CDR3 DNA is TGTGCCAGCAGCCAAGGAATAAGTAGTTTGTATGGCTACACCTTC. Amino acid sequence: CASSQGISSLYGYTF.

The chain carries TRBV5-1 and TRBJ2-3, with D possibly being TRBD2 (5 bases). Trimming shortened V by 5 bases and J by 0 bases, and 16 bases separated the two germline ends. The germline V gene encodes CDR1 SGHRS and CDR2 YFSETQ. This CDR3 spans 16 amino acids. DNA of the CDR3: TGCGCCAGCAGGACCCTGACTACTCTGAGCACAGATACGCAGTATTTT. Protein sequence: CASRTLTTLSTDTQYF.